The 21 T cell receptor beta chains below all came from one sample that was sequenced in a study of shared T cell receptors in the human thymus (dated by TCRdb to the early 2020s). Libraries were made using the immunoSEQ multiplex PCR assay. This is the immuneACCESS table as TCRdb keeps it, with only in-frame sequences that have V and J called. A part of the clones is gone; compared with another copy, unresolved V genes explain less than half, and the rest is unexplained. This sample gives about 540,000 clones in total; 70% to 80% of them show up just once. The ten most abundant clones make up roughly 0.013% of the sample. These data also formed part of another study, on human thymus T cells.

Sequencing was done on a sample of thymocytes. The receptors stem from a boy under two years old with a congenital heart defect. Donor details come from another sample of the same person, matched by shared clones.

The chain links TRBV5-6 to TRBJ2-7; D might be TRBD1 (6 bases). From germline, CDR1 is SGHDT and CDR2 YYEEEE. The CDR3 extends over 16 amino acids. V shed 0 bases and J shed 3 bases, with 16 bases lying between them. CDR3 DNA sequence: TGTGCCAGCAGCTTGGGGGTACAGGGTAGTGGCTACGAGCAGTACTTC. Translation: CASSLGVQGSGYEQYF.

This chain connects TRBV5-1 to TRBJ2-1, with 10 bases matching TRBD2. In germline, CDR1 is SGHRS, CDR2 YFSETQ. After removal of 7 bases from V and 7 bases from J, the junction contained 11 bases not matched to a gene. The CDR3 covers 15 residues. Here the CDR3 DNA reads TGCGCCAGCCGTTTGAGCGGGAGGGGATGGAATGAGCAGTTCTTC. Protein sequence: CASRLSGRGWNEQFF.

The J gene is TRBJ2-3, the V gene TRBV28; 10 bases fit TRBD2. The CDR3 covers 17 residues. Germline V gives CDR1 MDHEN, CDR2 SYDVKM. J gave up 6 bases and V 4 bases, and 13 bases lay outside the gene matches. For the CDR3, the DNA is TGTGCCAGCAGTTCCAGGACTAGCGGCCTCACGCGGGATACGCAGTATTTT. This gives the protein CASSSRTSGLTRDTQYF.

This clone was recorded once. V usage is TRBV10-3 and J usage is TRBJ1-2; D perhaps matches TRBD1 (6 bases). Deletions cut 10 bases from V and 4 bases from J, with 16 bases between. This CDR3 has 13 amino acids. The germline V gene encodes CDR1 ENHRY and CDR2 SYGVKD. The DNA for the CDR3 is TGTGCCACAGGACAGTCGAGAGGCTATGGCTACACCTTC. It codes for CATGQSRGYGYTF.

The CDR3 protein is CASSSSGWEDTEAFF. The DNA of the CDR3 is TGTGCCAGCAGTTCCTCAGGTTGGGAGGACACTGAAGCTTTCTTT. V and J are TRBV6-5 and TRBJ1-1, with unresolved D. The CDR3 has 15 amino acids. CDR1 is MNHEY and CDR2 is SVGAGI in the germline V gene. The ends were cut back, 4 bases at V and 3 bases at J, with 15 bases in the middle.

The rearrangement uses TRBV6-1 and TRBJ2-7; 7 nucleotides agree with TRBD1. After removal of 8 bases from V and 1 base from J, the junction contained 2 bases not matched to a gene. This CDR3 is built from 12 residues. Per germline, CDR1 MNHNS and CDR2 SASEGT. CDR3 DNA: TGTGCCAGCGGGGGACAGTCCTACGAGCAGTACTTC. This sequence encodes CASGGQSYEQYF.

The chain combines TRBV27 with TRBJ2-3; TRBD1 is a possible D gene (6 bases). The germline CDR1 and CDR2 sequences are MNHEY and SMNVEV (reference sequence). The CDR3 covers 14 residues. Between the trimmed V and J ends, which lost 3 bases and 6 bases, there was a span of 13 bases. CDR3 loop: CASSFIWGQDTQYF. Here the CDR3 DNA reads TGTGCCAGCAGTTTTATTTGGGGGCAGGATACGCAGTATTTT.

V gene TRBV6-6 combines with J gene TRBJ1-4, with a weak D call TRBD1 (5 bases). The V gene's germline CDR1 is MNHNY and CDR2 SVGAGI (reference sequence). This CDR3 is 13 amino acids long. V lost 6 bases, J lost 6 bases, and 11 bases lay in between. The CDR3 sequence is CASRTGGDEKLFF. CDR3 DNA sequence: TGTGCCAGCAGGACCGGAGGGGATGAAAAACTGTTTTTT.

The CDR3 region has the DNA TGTGCCAGCAGTCTAGAAAATCAGCCCCAGCATTTT. Protein: CASSLENQPQHF. The rearrangement uses TRBV2 and TRBJ1-5; D is unclear. The germline CDR1 and CDR2 sequences are SNHLY and FYNNEI. There are 12 residues in the CDR3. V shed 5 bases and J shed 4 bases, with 6 bases lying between them.

The chain couples TRBV4-3 to TRBJ2-7; possible D gene TRBD2, 6 bases. The CDR3 has 16 residues. Trimming shortened V by 4 bases and J by 7 bases, and 23 bases separated the two germline ends. The V gene's germline CDR1 is LGHNA and CDR2 YSLEER. The DNA for the CDR3 is TGCGCCAGCAGCCCGGGCTTGAACACGGGAGTTGGGGAGCAGTACTTC. It specifies CASSPGLNTGVGEQYF.

This chain uses TRBV11-3 with TRBJ1-5, with D perhaps matching TRBD1 (6 bases). V lost 4 bases and J lost 1, with 17 bases in between. Germline CDR1 is SGHNT and CDR2 is YENEEA. The CDR3 has 17 amino acids. CDR3 nucleotide sequence: TGTGCCAGCAGCTCCCCACAGGGACCGTACAGCAATCAGCCCCAGCATTTT. As protein: CASSSPQGPYSNQPQHF.

This chain connects TRBV5-1 to TRBJ2-7; TRBD1 matches 8 bases. This CDR3 contains 15 residues. Germline V gene sequence: CDR1 SGHRS, CDR2 YFSETQ. Trimming removed 0 bases from V and 7 bases from J; junction bases left unmatched: 9. This CDR3 reads CASSLGDRLLGEQYF. The CDR3 region has the DNA TGCGCCAGCAGCTTGGGGGACAGGCTCCTGGGGGAGCAGTACTTC. Complete variable domain (other parts from reference TRBV5-1 and TRBJ2-7): KAGVTQTPRYLIKTRGQQVTLSCSPISGHRSVSWYQQTPGQGLQFLFEYFSETQRNKGNFPGRFSGRQFSNSRSEMNVSTLELGDSALYLCASSLGDRLLGEQYFGPGTRLTVT.

V is TRBV28 and J is TRBJ2-5; D is ambiguous. This CDR3 is built from 13 residues. Deletions cut 6 bases from V and 1 base from J, with 9 bases between. Germline loops: CDR1 MDHEN, CDR2 SYDVKM. CDR3 DNA: TGTGCCAGCAGCCCTCCTACCCAAGAGACCCAGTACTTC. This codes for CASSPPTQETQYF. Based on the CDR3 plus reference TRBV28 and TRBJ2-5, the full variable domain is DVKVTQSSRYLVKRTGEKVFLECVQDMDHENMFWYRQDPGLGLRLIYFSYDVKMKEKGDIPEGYSVSREKKERFSLILESASTNQTSMYLCASSPPTQETQYFGPGTRLLVL.

The count of this clone is one. The identical CDR3 is also encoded by other nucleotide sequences in the sample. V gene TRBV6-5 combines with J gene TRBJ2-1, with 7 positions matching TRBD1. The ends lost 6 bases at V and 7 bases at J; junction bases unmatched: 0. The CDR3 runs to 11 residues. CDR1 is MNHEY and CDR2 is SVGAGI in the germline V gene. The CDR3 here is CASSRGNEQFF. DNA of the CDR3: TGTGCCAGCAGCAGGGGGAATGAGCAGTTCTTC.

The rearrangement joins TRBV7-2 to TRBJ2-3; 11 bases are a match to TRBD1. V lost 1 base and J lost 1; bases outside the gene matches: 4. The germline gives CDR1 SGHTA, CDR2 FQGNSA. The CDR3 length is 17 residues. The CDR3 DNA reads as TGTGCCAGCAGCTTAGATTGGGACAGGGGGGGCACAGATACGCAGTATTTT. It codes for CASSLDWDRGGTDTQYF.

The chain has TRBV19 and TRBJ1-5, with 10 nucleotides matching TRBD1. The CDR3 consists of 14 residues. Losses at the gene ends were 5 bases for V and 4 bases for J; bases not matched to a gene: 2. Germline values: CDR1 LNHDA, CDR2 SQIVND (reference sequence). CDR3 region: CASSGTGVNQPQHF. In DNA, the CDR3 is TGTGCCAGTAGTGGGACAGGGGTTAATCAGCCCCAGCATTTT. The full variable domain, with the rest looked up from reference TRBV19 and TRBJ1-5, is DGGITQSPKYLFRKEGQNVTLSCEQNLNHDAMYWYRQDPGQGLRLIYYSQIVNDFQKGDIAEGYSVSREKKESFPLTVTSAQKNPTAFYLCASSGTGVNQPQHFGDGTRLSIL.

The chain combines TRBV11-2 with TRBJ2-7; TRBD1 is a possible D gene (5 bases). Trimming took 3 bases from V and 2 from J, leaving 14 bases between them. Germline V gene lookup returns CDR1 SGHAT and CDR2 FQNNGV. CDR3 size: 15 residues. CDR3 in DNA: TGTGCCAGCAGCTTTCGAAGGGGCCGCGCCTACGAGCAGTACTTC. It encodes CASSFRRGRAYEQYF.

The chain employs TRBV9 and TRBJ2-1, with 8 bases matching TRBD1. CDR3 length: 15 residues. Germline CDR1 and CDR2: SGDLS and YYNGEE. V shed 3 bases, J shed 12 bases, and the junction held 14 bases outside the gene matches. For the CDR3, the DNA is TGTGCCAGCAGCGCACCAGGGGGCAAAAAGGTTCGGCAGTTCTTC. Translating gives CASSAPGGKKVRQFF.

The rearrangement joins TRBV4-3 to TRBJ1-1, with D hard to call. The CDR3 loop spans 19 amino acids. The V gene lost 0 bases and the J gene lost 1 base, with 21 bases spanning the gap. CDR1 and CDR2 from the germline V gene are LGHNA and YSLEER. The CDR3 nucleotides read TGCGCCAGCAGCCAAGAAAGAGGGAACCGGCGGGAGCCGAACACTGAAGCTTTCTTT. As protein: CASSQERGNRREPNTEAFF.

V gene TRBV5-5 combines with J gene TRBJ1-5; 7 bases line up with TRBD1. This CDR3 has 15 amino acids. Germline assignment: CDR1 SGHKS and CDR2 YYEKEE (reference sequence). After removal of 2 bases from V and 2 bases from J, the junction contained 4 bases not matched to a gene. The DNA of the CDR3 is TGTGCCAGCAGCTTACATCAGGGGGGCAATCAGCCCCAGCATTTT. It encodes CASSLHQGGNQPQHF.

V gene TRBV15 combines with J gene TRBJ2-1; 12 bases line up with TRBD2. With 0 bases clipped from V and 7 bases from J, the junction kept 10 bases outside the gene matches. The CDR3 has 18 residues. Germline CDR1 reads LNHNV; CDR2 reads YYDKDF (reference sequence). The CDR3: CATSRDGSRTSGTNEQFF. Written as DNA, the CDR3 is TGTGCCACCAGCAGAGATGGGAGTCGGACTAGCGGGACTAATGAGCAGTTCTTC.